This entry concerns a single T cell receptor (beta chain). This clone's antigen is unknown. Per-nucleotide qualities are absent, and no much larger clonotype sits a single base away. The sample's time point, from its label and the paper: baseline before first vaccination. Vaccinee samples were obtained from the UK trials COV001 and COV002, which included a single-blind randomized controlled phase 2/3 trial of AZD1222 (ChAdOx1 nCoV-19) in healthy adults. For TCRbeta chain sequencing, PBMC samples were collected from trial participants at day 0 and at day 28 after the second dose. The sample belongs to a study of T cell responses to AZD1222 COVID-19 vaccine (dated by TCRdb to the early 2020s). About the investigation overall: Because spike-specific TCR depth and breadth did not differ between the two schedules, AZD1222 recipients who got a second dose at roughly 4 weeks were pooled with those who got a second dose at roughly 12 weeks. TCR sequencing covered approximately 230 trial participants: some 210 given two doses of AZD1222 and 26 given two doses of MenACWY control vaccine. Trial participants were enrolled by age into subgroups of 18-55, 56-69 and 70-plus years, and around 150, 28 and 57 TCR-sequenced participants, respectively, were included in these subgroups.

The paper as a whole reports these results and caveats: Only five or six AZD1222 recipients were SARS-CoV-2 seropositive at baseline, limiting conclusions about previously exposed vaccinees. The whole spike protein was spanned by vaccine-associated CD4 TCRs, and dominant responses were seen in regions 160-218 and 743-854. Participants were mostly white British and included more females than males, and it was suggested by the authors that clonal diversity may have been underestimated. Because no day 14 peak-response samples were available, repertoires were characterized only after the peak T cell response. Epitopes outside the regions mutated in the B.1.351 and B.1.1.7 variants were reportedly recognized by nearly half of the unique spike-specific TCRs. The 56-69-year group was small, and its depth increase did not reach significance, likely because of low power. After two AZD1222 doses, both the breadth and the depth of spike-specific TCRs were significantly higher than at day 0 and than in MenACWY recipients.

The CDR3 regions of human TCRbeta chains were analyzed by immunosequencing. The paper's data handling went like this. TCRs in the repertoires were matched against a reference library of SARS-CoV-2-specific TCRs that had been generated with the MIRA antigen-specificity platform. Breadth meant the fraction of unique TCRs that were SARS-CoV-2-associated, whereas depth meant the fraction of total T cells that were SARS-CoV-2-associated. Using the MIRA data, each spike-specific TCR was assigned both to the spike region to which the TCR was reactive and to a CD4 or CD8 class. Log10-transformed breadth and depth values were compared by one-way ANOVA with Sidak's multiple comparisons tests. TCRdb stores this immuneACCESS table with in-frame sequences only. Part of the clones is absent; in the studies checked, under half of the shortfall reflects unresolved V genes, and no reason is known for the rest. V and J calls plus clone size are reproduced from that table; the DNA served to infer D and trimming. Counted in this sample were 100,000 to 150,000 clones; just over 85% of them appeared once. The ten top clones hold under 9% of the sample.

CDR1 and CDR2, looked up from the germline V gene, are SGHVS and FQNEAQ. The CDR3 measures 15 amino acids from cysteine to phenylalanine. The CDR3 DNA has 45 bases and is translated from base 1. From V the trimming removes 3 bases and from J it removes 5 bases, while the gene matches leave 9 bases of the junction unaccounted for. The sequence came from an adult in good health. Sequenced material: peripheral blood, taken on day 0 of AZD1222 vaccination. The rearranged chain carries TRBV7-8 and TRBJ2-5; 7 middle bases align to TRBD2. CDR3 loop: CASSFPLAVGETQYF. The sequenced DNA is TGTGCCAGCAGCTTTCCCCTAGCGGTCGGGGAGACCCAGTACTTC.